Listed here is a single T cell receptor beta chain. In this sample, this clonotype turned up a few times. It lacks a known antigen. Given a much more abundant clone one base away, this may be a read error. No conserved phenylalanine or tryptophan is present at the end of the CDR3, so a read error is the likely explanation. The data derive from a study of response to subunit inactivated influenza vaccine (dated by TCRdb to 2016 to 2019). Background on the whole study: Deep quantitative profiling of the T cell receptor repertoire was used in the study to follow responses to a trivalent subunit inactivated influenza vaccine. Points the paper makes about the study in general: The authors proposed that each seasonal influenza vaccination may bring in only a limited number of new T cells.

Library method: RT-PCR. Instrument on record: Illumina HiSeq 2500. TCRdb reran the public reads through fastp at Q25 and MiXCR, keeping productive beta chains. One record per CDR3 amino acid sequence lists the most common genes and DNA. The table for this sample lists about 480,000 distinct CDR3 sequences; about 25% of them were counted only once. Approximately 2% of the sample is taken by the ten largest. For this chain, trimming is 4 bases at the V end and 7 bases at the J end, and the number of junction bases without a gene match is 3. The germline V gene yields SGHRS for CDR1 and YFSETQ for CDR2. Including both end residues, the CDR3 is 12 amino acids long. The entry retains the CDR3 DNA only, 36 bases that are in frame from base 1.

Recombination linked TRBV5-1 to TRBJ1-2; 8 nucleotides in the junction match TRBD1. The receptor's source is a man aged 45-65 years who received an inactivated influenza vaccine. Donor details come from another sample of the same person, matched by shared clones. The material was CD4+ T cells sorted from PBMCs, obtained 5 days after vaccination. The CDR3 is CASSPGTGGYTL. The DNA sequence is TGCGCCAGCAGCCCTGGGACAGGTGGCTACACCCTC.